This paragraph covers one T cell receptor beta chain sequence. This CDR3 spans 14 amino acids. CDR1 and CDR2 (germline): KGHSH, LQKENI. V lost 6 bases to trimming and J lost 8 bases; unmatched junction nucleotides: 12. The sample is drawn from a study of blood T cell repertoires in COVID-19. Libraries were prepared by immunoSEQ multiplex PCR; TCRdb keeps only in-frame clonotypes and omits some of them. The data show 200,000 to 250,000 clones, 85% seen once. Input material: peripheral blood. The chain joins TRBV18 to TRBJ1-2; 7 positions match TRBD1. This clonotype originated in a man aged 45 to 65 with COVID-19, enrolled during active disease. CDR3 DNA: TGTGCCAGCTCGTTCGGACAGGCCCTTGAGGGCTACACCTTC. This codes for CASSFGQALEGYTF.